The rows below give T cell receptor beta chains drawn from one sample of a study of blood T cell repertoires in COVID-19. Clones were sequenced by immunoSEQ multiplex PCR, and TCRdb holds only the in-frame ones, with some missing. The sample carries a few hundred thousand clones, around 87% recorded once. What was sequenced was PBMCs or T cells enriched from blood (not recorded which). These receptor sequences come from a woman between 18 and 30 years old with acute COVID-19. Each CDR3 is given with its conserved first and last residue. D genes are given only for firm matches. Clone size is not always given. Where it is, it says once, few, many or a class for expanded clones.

CDR3: CASSSPGLAEAGQETQYF
DNA: TGCGCCAGCAGCTCCCCGGGACTAGCGGAGGCCGGCCAAGAGACCCAGTACTTC
J: TRBJ2-5
D: TRBD2
V: TRBV4-1
size: -

CDR3: CASSSLQGTVTGELFF
DNA: TGCGCCAGCAGCTCTTTACAGGGTACAGTTACCGGGGAGCTGTTTTTT
J: TRBJ2-2
D: -
V: TRBV5-1
size: -

CDR3: CASRSPQGNKLFF
DNA: TGTGCCAGCCGAAGCCCTCAGGGGAACAAACTGTTTTTT
J: TRBJ1-4
D: -
V: TRBV6-5
size: -

CDR3: CASSLGGKTYNEQFF
DNA: TGTGCCAGCAGCTTAGGCGGGAAAACTTACAATGAGCAGTTCTTC
J: TRBJ2-1
D: -
V: TRBV7-2
size: -

CDR3: CASSLATRGGLYEQYF
DNA: TGCGCCAGCAGCTTGGCCACCAGGGGAGGGCTCTACGAGCAGTACTTC
J: TRBJ2-7
D: -
V: TRBV5-1
size: -

CDR3: CASSLGLAGLLAAGELFF
DNA: TGTGCCAGCAGCTTGGGACTAGCAGGATTGCTAGCCGCCGGGGAGCTGTTTTTT
J: TRBJ2-2
D: TRBD2
V: TRBV5-5
size: -

CDR3: CASSAREASGNTIYF
DNA: TGTGCCAGCTCCGCCCGGGAGGCCTCTGGAAACACCATATATTTT
J: TRBJ1-3
D: -
V: TRBV18
size: -

CDR3: CSVEHLAGGLYEQFF
DNA: TGCAGCGTTGAACACCTAGCGGGAGGGTTATATGAGCAGTTCTTC
J: TRBJ2-1
D: TRBD2
V: TRBV29-1
size: -

CDR3: CASSEGTEETQYF
DNA: TGTGCCAGCAGTGAAGGAACAGAAGAGACCCAGTACTTC
J: TRBJ2-5
D: -
V: TRBV6-1
size: -

CDR3: CAWSVSGYEQYF
DNA: TGTGCCTGGAGTGTTAGCGGATACGAGCAGTACTTC
J: TRBJ2-7
D: -
V: TRBV30
size: -

CDR3: CASSVEELAGGGTQYF
DNA: TGTGCCAGCAGCGTAGAAGAACTAGCGGGAGGGGGTACGCAGTATTTT
J: TRBJ2-3
D: TRBD2
V: TRBV9
size: -

CDR3: CSVEDRPGFHEQYF
DNA: TGCAGCGTTGAAGATCGGCCAGGGTTCCACGAGCAGTACTTC
J: TRBJ2-7
D: -
V: TRBV29-1
size: -

CDR3: CASSGLAGYNEQFF
DNA: TGTGCCAGCAGCGGACTAGCGGGTTACAATGAGCAGTTCTTC
J: TRBJ2-1
D: TRBD2
V: TRBV6-5
size: -

CDR3: CASRTRGAGEIHYGYTF
DNA: TGTGCCAGCAGGACTAGAGGGGCGGGAGAAATCCACTATGGCTACACCTTC
J: TRBJ1-2
D: -
V: TRBV28
size: once

CDR3: CASSLGGRAGFWYNEQFF
DNA: TGTGCCAGCAGCTTAGGCGGGAGGGCCGGTTTTTGGTACAATGAGCAGTTCTTC
J: TRBJ2-1
D: TRBD2
V: TRBV11-2
size: -

CDR3: CATSSGIYTDTQYF
DNA: TGTGCCACCAGTAGCGGGATCTACACAGATACGCAGTATTTT
J: TRBJ2-3
D: TRBD2
V: TRBV24-1
size: -

CDR3: CASSYPEWRAEAFF
DNA: TGTGCCAGCAGTTACCCGGAGTGGAGGGCTGAAGCTTTCTTT
J: TRBJ1-1
D: -
V: TRBV6-2/TRBV6-3
size: -

CDR3: CASKAGTGGYEQYF
DNA: TGTGCCAGCAAAGCCGGGACAGGGGGCTACGAGCAGTACTTC
J: TRBJ2-7
D: TRBD1
V: TRBV27
size: -

CDR3: CASSPVGTSGRAHEQFF
DNA: TGTGCCAGCAGCCCCGTGGGAACTAGCGGGAGGGCCCATGAGCAGTTCTTC
J: TRBJ2-1
D: TRBD2
V: TRBV7-2
size: -

CDR3: CASRGTSGRAEKPDTQYF
DNA: TGTGCCAGCAGAGGGACTAGCGGGAGGGCCGAGAAACCAGATACGCAGTATTTT
J: TRBJ2-3
D: TRBD2
V: TRBV28
size: -

CDR3: CASSSDWGVGANVLTF
DNA: TGTGCCAGCAGTTCCGATTGGGGGGTTGGGGCCAACGTCCTGACTTTC
J: TRBJ2-6
D: -
V: TRBV27
size: -

CDR3: CASRPGLAGRNEQFF
DNA: TGTGCCAGCAGGCCGGGACTAGCGGGACGAAATGAGCAGTTCTTC
J: TRBJ2-1
D: TRBD2
V: TRBV7-9
size: -

CDR3: CASSLVFGTIYTF
DNA: TGTGCCAGCAGTTTGGTCTTTGGCACTATCTACACCTTC
J: TRBJ1-2
D: -
V: TRBV28
size: -

CDR3: CASRGGSLYNEQFF
DNA: TGTGCCAGCAGAGGCGGGAGTCTGTACAATGAGCAGTTCTTC
J: TRBJ2-1
D: TRBD2
V: TRBV11-2
size: -

CDR3: CSGRRDIEAFF
DNA: TGCAGTGGCCGTAGGGACATCGAGGCTTTCTTT
J: TRBJ1-1
D: -
V: TRBV20-1
size: -

CDR3: CASSLISSGGDYNEQFF
DNA: TGCGCCAGCAGCTTGATTTCTAGCGGAGGGGACTACAATGAGCAGTTCTTC
J: TRBJ2-1
D: TRBD2
V: TRBV5-1
size: few

CDR3: CASSYTRETYEQYF
DNA: TGTGCCAGCAGTTACACAAGGGAGACCTACGAGCAGTACTTC
J: TRBJ2-7
D: -
V: TRBV6-5
size: few

CDR3: CASSYRGGRGTYEQYF
DNA: TGTGCCAGCAGTTACCGGGGCGGGAGGGGGACCTACGAGCAGTACTTC
J: TRBJ2-7
D: TRBD2
V: TRBV6-2/TRBV6-3
size: -

CDR3: CASISAGTNTEAFF
DNA: TGTGCCAGCATTTCCGCCGGGACAAACACTGAAGCTTTCTTT
J: TRBJ1-1
D: -
V: TRBV6-5
size: -

CDR3: CASRTTASSYNEQFF
DNA: TGTGCCAGTAGGACTACAGCGAGCTCCTACAATGAGCAGTTCTTC
J: TRBJ2-1
D: -
V: TRBV19
size: once

CDR3: CASSFGQGESNEQYF
DNA: TGTGCCAGCAGCTTCGGACAGGGGGAGTCGAACGAGCAGTACTTC
J: TRBJ2-7
D: TRBD1
V: TRBV5-6
size: -

CDR3: CASSLSGARDEQYF
DNA: TGTGCCAGCAGCTTATCGGGAGCCCGGGACGAGCAGTACTTC
J: TRBJ2-7
D: -
V: TRBV11-3
size: -

CDR3: CASSKRGPGQRHTGELFF
DNA: TGTGCCAGCAGCAAGCGTGGACCCGGACAGAGGCATACCGGGGAGCTGTTTTTT
J: TRBJ2-2
D: -
V: TRBV21-1
size: -

CDR3: CASRRDGTVSNQPQHF
DNA: TGTGCCAGTAGGAGGGATGGGACAGTTAGCAATCAGCCCCAGCATTTT
J: TRBJ1-5
D: TRBD1
V: TRBV19
size: few

CDR3: CASSQEAGWRGEQFF
DNA: TGCGCCAGCAGCCAAGAGGCGGGATGGAGGGGTGAGCAGTTCTTC
J: TRBJ2-1
D: -
V: TRBV4-3
size: -

CDR3: CASNPRQYTGELFF
DNA: TGTGCCAGTAACCCTAGACAGTACACCGGGGAGCTGTTTTTT
J: TRBJ2-2
D: -
V: TRBV19
size: -

CDR3: CSASRGLAGGLVSSSQYF
DNA: TGCAGTGCCAGTCGGGGACTAGCGGGAGGGCTTGTATCTAGTTCGCAGTATTTT
J: TRBJ2-3
D: TRBD2
V: TRBV20-1
size: few

CDR3: CAWLHLMNTEAFF
DNA: TGTGCCTGGTTACACCTCATGAACACTGAAGCTTTCTTT
J: TRBJ1-1
D: -
V: TRBV30
size: -

CDR3: CASSTSTVNYGYTF
DNA: TGTGCCAGCAGCACCTCTACGGTGAACTATGGCTACACCTTC
J: TRBJ1-2
D: -
V: TRBV5-4
size: few

CDR3: CASNSQGLKTDTQYF
DNA: TGTGCCAGTAACTCACAGGGGTTGAAGACAGATACGCAGTATTTT
J: TRBJ2-3
D: TRBD1
V: TRBV19
size: -

CDR3: CASSYSRNSPLHF
DNA: TGTGCCAGCAGTTACTCCAGGAATTCACCCCTCCACTTT
J: TRBJ1-6
D: -
V: TRBV6-5
size: -

CDR3: CASRRQGGHQETQYF
DNA: TGCGCCAGCAGGAGACAGGGGGGACACCAAGAGACCCAGTACTTC
J: TRBJ2-5
D: TRBD1
V: TRBV10-2
size: few

CDR3: CASRLGTASGNTIYF
DNA: TGTGCCAGCAGACTAGGGACAGCATCTGGAAACACCATATATTTT
J: TRBJ1-3
D: TRBD1
V: TRBV6-5
size: -

CDR3: CATSRDRGKNIQYF
DNA: TGTGCCACCAGCAGGGACAGGGGAAAAAACATTCAGTACTTC
J: TRBJ2-4
D: TRBD1
V: TRBV15
size: -

CDR3: CASSTRTVPQETQYF
DNA: TGTGCCAGTAGTACGCGGACAGTTCCCCAAGAGACCCAGTACTTC
J: TRBJ2-5
D: -
V: TRBV19
size: -

CDR3: CASSTRLAGELFF
DNA: TGTGCCAGCAGCACCCGACTAGCCGGGGAGCTGTTTTTT
J: TRBJ2-2
D: -
V: TRBV7-2
size: -

CDR3: CASSEEDTMSSYEQYF
DNA: TGTGCCAGCAGTGAAGAGGACACGATGAGCTCCTACGAGCAGTACTTC
J: TRBJ2-7
D: -
V: TRBV6-1
size: -

CDR3: CASSRGLAPPETQYF
DNA: TGTGCCAGCAGCCGAGGACTAGCCCCACCAGAGACCCAGTACTTC
J: TRBJ2-5
D: TRBD2
V: TRBV9
size: -

CDR3: CASGTGWYNEQFF
DNA: TGTGCCAGCGGGACAGGGTGGTACAATGAGCAGTTCTTC
J: TRBJ2-1
D: TRBD1
V: TRBV27
size: -

CDR3: CASTLAGGPNEQYF
DNA: TGTGCCAGCACCCTGGCCGGAGGGCCCAATGAGCAGTACTTC
J: TRBJ2-7
D: -
V: TRBV28
size: -

CDR3: CASSPTAGRETQYF
DNA: TGTGCCAGCAGTCCAACAGCGGGTAGAGAGACCCAGTACTTC
J: TRBJ2-5
D: -
V: TRBV28
size: -

CDR3: CASSPWGLYGYTF
DNA: TGTGCCAGCAGCCCCTGGGGCCTCTATGGCTACACCTTC
J: TRBJ1-2
D: -
V: TRBV6-5
size: -

CDR3: CASSEQGAGYEQYF
DNA: TGTGCCAGCAGCGAACAGGGGGCGGGCTACGAGCAGTACTTC
J: TRBJ2-7
D: TRBD1
V: TRBV2
size: few

CDR3: CASRAGGNYNEQFF
DNA: TGCGCCAGCAGAGCGGGAGGCAACTACAATGAGCAGTTCTTC
J: TRBJ2-1
D: TRBD2
V: TRBV5-1
size: -

CDR3: CASSQQGGSSGANVLTF
DNA: TGTGCCAGCTCCCAACAGGGGGGGTCCTCTGGGGCCAACGTCCTGACTTTC
J: TRBJ2-6
D: -
V: TRBV18
size: -

CDR3: CASSATGIPPYEQYF
DNA: TGTGCCAGTAGTGCGACCGGGATCCCTCCCTACGAGCAGTACTTC
J: TRBJ2-7
D: -
V: TRBV19
size: -

CDR3: CASAINRGPNEKLFF
DNA: TGTGCCAGCGCAATCAACAGGGGGCCTAATGAAAAACTGTTTTTT
J: TRBJ1-4
D: TRBD1
V: TRBV18
size: -

CDR3: CASRGQGKNSPLHF
DNA: TGTGCCAGCAGGGGACAGGGGAAGAATTCACCCCTCCACTTT
J: TRBJ1-6
D: TRBD1
V: TRBV6-4
size: -

CDR3: CAWDRGKNYGYTF
DNA: TGTGCCTGGGACAGGGGTAAAAACTATGGCTACACCTTC
J: TRBJ1-2
D: TRBD1
V: TRBV30
size: -

CDR3: CASSLAFRVGETQYF
DNA: TGCGCCAGCAGCTTGGCCTTCAGGGTCGGGGAGACCCAGTACTTC
J: TRBJ2-5
D: -
V: TRBV5-1
size: -